The rows below give T cell receptor beta chains drawn from one sample of a study of regulatory T cells in long-lasting Graves disease. From the multiplex PCR reads, TCRdb called clonotypes with MiXCR, one entry per CDR3 protein. The repertoire holds about 420,000 distinct CDR3 sequences, with less than 25% as singletons. Sample: peripheral blood mononuclear cells (PBMCs), taken when the disease was refractory, from a patient treated with antithyroid drugs. These receptors originate from a female donor with Graves disease. Both conserved end residues are part of each CDR3. D genes are given only for firm matches. Clone sizes are given selectively: once, few, many, or a class where the clone is expanded.

clone_size,cdr3_length,j_call,v_call,d_call,cdr3_nt,cdr3_aa
few,17,TRBJ2-7,TRBV14,.,TGTGCCAGCAGCCAAGATCGGCGAAGGGGTATCGATTACGAGCAGTACTTC,CASSQDRRRGIDYEQYF
.,16,TRBJ1-5,TRBV28,TRBD1,TGTGCCAGCAGCCGAGGGGACAGTCCCGACAATCAGCCCCAGCATTTT,CASSRGDSPDNQPQHF
many,17,TRBJ2-2,TRBV6-2/TRBV6-3,TRBD2,TGTGCCAGCAGTTACTCGATCACTAGCGGGAACACCGGGGAGCTGTTTTTT,CASSYSITSGNTGELFF
few,16,TRBJ2-2,TRBV29-1,TRBD2,TGCAGCGTTGGGGGACTAGCGGGAGTCTGGGCCGGGAAGCTGTTTTTT,CSVGGLAGVWAGKLFF
few,15,TRBJ1-1,TRBV29-1,.,TGCAGCGTTGAGGAGGAGCCTAGACTGAACACTGAAGCTTTCTTT,CSVEEEPRLNTEAFF
.,16,TRBJ2-7,TRBV14,TRBD2,TGTGCCGGCAGCCCACTTGAGGTAGCGGGAGTGAGAGAGCAGTACTTC,CAGSPLEVAGVREQYF
many,15,TRBJ2-7,TRBV5-1,TRBD2,TGCGCCAGCAGCCTAACGGGGGGGCGGTCCTACGAGCAGTACTTC,CASSLTGGRSYEQYF
.,16,TRBJ1-6,TRBV19,TRBD1,TGTGCCAGTAGCCTGGGACAGGGGTCGAGGATTTCACCCCTCCACTTT,CASSLGQGSRISPLHF
many,15,TRBJ1-2,TRBV5-6,.,TGTGCCAGCAGCCCCGTGACAGACTTCAACTATGGCTACACCTTC,CASSPVTDFNYGYTF
.,15,TRBJ1-2,TRBV4-3,.,TGCGCCAGCAGCCAAGCCGGGACCCAGAACTATGGCTACACCTTC,CASSQAGTQNYGYTF
few,13,TRBJ1-1,TRBV18,.,TGTGCCAGCCAGCCCACAGGGTCGGCTGAAGCTTTCTTT,CASQPTGSAEAFF
once,16,TRBJ2-3,TRBV6-1,TRBD1,TGTGCCAGCAGCAACAGGGGCGGAGCACTCACAGATACGCAGTATTTT,CASSNRGGALTDTQYF
few,14,TRBJ2-7,TRBV3-1,.,TGTGCCAGCAGCCAAAATAGGGGGTCCTACGAGCAGTACTTC,CASSQNRGSYEQYF
.,14,TRBJ1-1,TRBV19,.,TGTGCCAGTAGTAAGGGCAGGTTGAACACTGAAGCTTTCTTT,CASSKGRLNTEAFF
many,15,TRBJ2-7,TRBV7-9,.,TGTGCCAGCAGCTTAGCTGGGAGGGGGCTATACGAGCAGTACTTC,CASSLAGRGLYEQYF
.,15,TRBJ2-2,TRBV29-1,TRBD2,TGCAACGCTACCGGGGCTAGCGGGAGCCCCGGGGAGCTGTTTTTT,CNATGASGSPGELFF
few,15,TRBJ2-2,TRBV20-1,TRBD1,TGCAGTGCTAGAGACTCGACAGGGTACACCGGGGAGCTGTTTTTT,CSARDSTGYTGELFF
.,15,TRBJ2-7,TRBV30,TRBD2,TGTGCCTGGAGCCCGATGGGACTAGTCGGATCCGAGCAGTACTTC,CAWSPMGLVGSEQYF
few,14,TRBJ1-1,TRBV19,.,TGTGCCAGTAGCAGGTTTCGGCCGAACACTGAAGCTTTCTTT,CASSRFRPNTEAFF
.,14,TRBJ1-1,TRBV6-1,.,TGTGCCAGCAGAGCACGGGGGGTGAACACTGAAGCTTTCTTT,CASRARGVNTEAFF
once,13,TRBJ2-1,TRBV11-3,.,TGTGCCAGCAGCTTAGGAGACCTAGCCGAGCAGTTCTTC,CASSLGDLAEQFF
once,15,TRBJ2-3,TRBV6-9,.,TGTGCCAGCAGTTACTCTCTCGGTAGCACAGATACGCAGTATTTT,CASSYSLGSTDTQYF
few,13,TRBJ2-1,TRBV2,TRBD2,TGTGCCAGCAGTAATAGCGGGTACAATGAGCAGTTCTTC,CASSNSGYNEQFF
.,15,TRBJ2-4,TRBV7-9,.,TGTGCCAGCAGCTTAGTCTCCAGGGGCAAAAACATTCAGTACTTC,CASSLVSRGKNIQYF
many,13,TRBJ1-6,TRBV7-3,.,TGTGCCAGCAGCCCCCGGAGGAGATCACCCCTCCACTTT,CASSPRRRSPLHF
once,13,TRBJ2-1,TRBV7-2,.,TGTGCCAGCAGCCCGACCAGGGGCACTGAGCAGTTCTTC,CASSPTRGTEQFF
few,18,TRBJ2-1,TRBV5-1,.,TGCGCCAGCAGCTTACCATCGGGGGCGTCGAGCTCCTACAATGAGCAGTTCTTC,CASSLPSGASSSYNEQFF
.,16,TRBJ2-6,TRBV7-2,.,TGTGCCAGCAGCCTCGTACCAAGCTCTGGGGCCAACGTCCTGACTTTC,CASSLVPSSGANVLTF
once,11,TRBJ1-4,TRBV6-1,.,TGTGCCAGCAGTGATTACGAAAAACTGTTTTTT,CASSDYEKLFF
.,13,TRBJ1-1,TRBV29-1,.,TGCAGCGTTCGGACGGTGAAGAACACTGAAGCTTTCTTT,CSVRTVKNTEAFF
many,14,TRBJ2-2,TRBV28,.,TGTGCCAGCAGTCCTCAGCAGAACACCGGGGAGCTGTTTTTT,CASSPQQNTGELFF
few,16,TRBJ2-7,TRBV7-9,TRBD2,TGTGCCAGCAGCTCCCGGCTAGCGGGGCAGTCCTACGAGCAGCACTTC,CASSSRLAGQSYEQHF
many,13,TRBJ2-7,TRBV28,.,TGTGCCAGCAGTTTGCCATCCCCGTACGAGCAGTACTTC,CASSLPSPYEQYF
.,13,TRBJ2-1,TRBV12-3/TRBV12-4,.,TGTGCCAGCCGAGGGACCCCCGAAAACAAGCAGTTCTTC,CASRGTPENKQFF
many,14,TRBJ2-2,TRBV20-1,TRBD2,TGCAGTGCTAGACGCGGGAGGGCCGGCGGGGAGCTGTTTTTT,CSARRGRAGGELFF
few,14,TRBJ2-3,TRBV7-2,.,TGTGCCAGCAGCTTAGACCCTCACACAGATACGCAGTATTTT,CASSLDPHTDTQYF
few,16,TRBJ2-5,TRBV5-1,TRBD2,TGCGCCAGCAGCTTGGGGGCCCTAGCGGGATTTGAGACCCAGTACTTC,CASSLGALAGFETQYF
many,15,TRBJ2-7,TRBV7-2,TRBD2,TGTGCCAGCAGCTTCCAGCGGGAGGGGCCCTACGAGCAGTACTTC,CASSFQREGPYEQYF
few,20,TRBJ2-1,TRBV6-2/TRBV6-3,TRBD1,TGTGCCAGCAGTTACCCAGGGGGAGCCGGGACGAGATTTGGTGGGGGTGAGCAGTTCTTC,CASSYPGGAGTRFGGGEQFF
.,15,TRBJ2-5,TRBV9,TRBD1,TGTGCCAGCACAAGACAGGGGGCCGAACAAGAGACCCAGTACTTC,CASTRQGAEQETQYF
.,15,TRBJ2-7,TRBV27,TRBD1,TGTGCCAGCAGTTTTCCGGACAGGGGGTTCTACGAGCAGTACTTC,CASSFPDRGFYEQYF
many,16,TRBJ1-1,TRBV11-1,.,TGTGCCAGCAGCTTAGACGGAAGGTCCATGAACACTGAAGCTTTCTTT,CASSLDGRSMNTEAFF
.,11,TRBJ2-5,TRBV14,.,TGTGCCAGCAGCCAGGGGGGGACCCAGTACTTC,CASSQGGTQYF
many,16,TRBJ2-7,TRBV28,TRBD2,TGTGCCAGCAGTTTAGTGGGACTAGCGGAGATCTACGAGCAGTACTTC,CASSLVGLAEIYEQYF
.,14,TRBJ2-5,TRBV7-6,.,TGTGCCAGCAGCTTAGTCCCGGTGGAGGGGACCCAGTACTTC,CASSLVPVEGTQYF
.,18,TRBJ2-4,TRBV9,.,TGTGCCAGCAGCGTAGAATCAGGAGGGACTCTAGCCAAAAACATTCAGTACTTC,CASSVESGGTLAKNIQYF
.,17,TRBJ2-3,TRBV2,.,TGTGCCAGCAGTCAGGGTCCATCTAGCTTCCGCACAGATACGCAGTATTTT,CASSQGPSSFRTDTQYF
many,15,TRBJ2-7,TRBV6-1,TRBD1,TGTGCCAGCAGTCGTGGACAGGGGACCCAAAGCGAGCAGTACTTC,CASSRGQGTQSEQYF
.,14,TRBJ2-7,TRBV11-2,TRBD2,TGTGCCAGCAGCCCGGGACTAGGCCCCTACGAGCAGTACTTC,CASSPGLGPYEQYF
many,15,TRBJ1-2,TRBV7-2,.,TGTGCCAGCAGCCTTTTACCGGGACCTTTCGTTGGCTACACCTTC,CASSLLPGPFVGYTF
few,14,TRBJ1-2,TRBV5-1,TRBD1,TGCGCCAGCAGCTTGGGACAGGGTCTGCGGGGCTACACCTTC,CASSLGQGLRGYTF
few,16,TRBJ2-7,TRBV11-3,TRBD2,TGTGCCAGCAGCCAGGTACGCGGGAGGGTCTCCTACGAGCAGTACTTC,CASSQVRGRVSYEQYF
few,13,TRBJ2-2,TRBV5-1,.,TGCGCCAGCAGCTTGTTACGAGAACGGGAGCTGTTTTTT,CASSLLRERELFF
many,17,TRBJ2-5,TRBV7-7,TRBD2,TGTGCCAGCAGCGGCCACCCTAGCGGGAGTTCCCAAGAGACCCAGTACTTC,CASSGHPSGSSQETQYF
many,17,TRBJ2-5,TRBV5-5,TRBD1,TGTGCCAGCAGCTTGGGAAGTTTGACAGGGCGGGTGGAGACCCAGTACTTC,CASSLGSLTGRVETQYF